These 31 T cell receptor beta chains were sequenced from one sample in a study of immune characterization of retroperitoneal liposarcoma. Using its own MiXCR run on the PCR reads, TCRdb lists one record per CDR3 protein. This table holds 8,500 to 13,000 distinct CDR3 sequences, around 28% found once. Sample: tumor tissue. The receptors were gathered from a male donor with retroperitoneal liposarcoma.

V and J are TRBV19 and TRBJ2-3; no clear D gene. V was shortened by 1 base and J by 3 bases, with 14 bases between the two germline ends. The CDR3 totals 16 residues. The germline V gene has CDR1 LNHDA and CDR2 SQIVND (reference sequence). Here the CDR3 reads CASSIGAASWTDTQYF. The DNA of the CDR3 is TGTGCCAGTAGTATAGGGGCGGCCTCTTGGACAGATACGCAGTATTTT.

The chain is built from TRBV7-1 and TRBJ1-2; D might be TRBD1 (5 bases). TRBV7-1 is noted as an ORF with a role that remains uncertain. With 4 bases removed from V and 0 bases from J, the gap between germline ends came to 9 bases. This CDR3 has 14 amino acids. CDR3 residues: CASSFRGTNYGYTF. CDR3 DNA sequence: TGTGCCAGCAGCTTCCGGGGGACTAACTATGGCTACACCTTC.

The chain joins TRBV12-5 to TRBJ2-1; TRBD1 is a possible D gene (6 bases). With the DNA end fitting TRBJ2-7 better, the J assignment may be wrong. The CDR3 spans 14 residues. Per the germline V gene, CDR1 is LGHNT and CDR2 is FRNRAP. The CDR3 coding sequence is TGTGCTAGTGTTCCGGGACAAGCCTACAATGAGCAGTACTTC. It translates to CASVPGQAYNEQYF.

A few counts support this clonotype. This chain links TRBV6-1 with TRBJ1-2; D is perhaps TRBD1 (5 bases). V was cut by 6 bases and J by 8 bases, with 16 bases left in between. The CDR3 contains 13 residues. The V gene's germline CDR1 is MNHNS and CDR2 SASEGT. CDR3 nucleotide sequence: TGTGCCAGCAGAGAATCAGGGCCGGGGGGCTACACCTTC. This gives the protein CASRESGPGGYTF.

This clonotype is labeled as large (0.1 to 1%). The chain recombines TRBV7-2 with TRBJ2-5, with a weak D call TRBD2 (6 bases). CDR3 length: 14 residues. The germline CDR1 and CDR2 sequences are SGHTA and FQGNSA. V lost 1 base to trimming and J lost 7 bases, with 13 bases between them. The DNA of the CDR3 is TGTGCCAGCAGCTTAGAGGATTGGCGGGGGACCCAGTACTTC. This translates into CASSLEDWRGTQYF.

The chain employs TRBV7-9 and TRBJ1-5, with D unclear. Per the germline V gene, CDR1 is SEHNR and CDR2 is FQNEAQ (reference sequence). V gave up 8 bases and J gave up 2 bases, with 13 bases separating them. The CDR3 has 14 residues. The chain's CDR3 is CASGEGSGNQPQHF. The CDR3 nucleotides are TGTGCCAGCGGGGAGGGCAGTGGCAATCAGCCCCAGCATTTT. The full variable domain, rest sourced from reference TRBV7-9 and TRBJ1-5, is DTGVSQNPRHKITKRGQNVTFRCDPISEHNRLYWYRQTLGQGPEFLTYFQNEAQLEKSRLLSDRFSAERPKGSFSTLEIQRTEQGDSAMYLCASGEGSGNQPQHFGDGTRLSIL.

The rearrangement links TRBV10-2 to TRBJ2-5; TRBD2 aligns across 7 bases. The end of the DNA aligns better with TRBJ2-7, so the J call may be wrong. The V gene's germline CDR1 is WSHSY and CDR2 SAAADI. This CDR3 is 13 amino acids long. The CDR3 is CASKAGREYEQYF. CDR3 DNA: TGCGCCAGCAAGGCAGGGAGGGAATACGAGCAGTACTTC.

With regard to this clonotype: The junction does not match germline at one end; this may be a read error. V gene TRBV4-1 combines with J gene TRBJ2-1, with 8 bases identical to TRBD2. The CDR3 loop spans 17 amino acids. Germline V gene lookup returns CDR1 MGHRA and CDR2 YSYEKL. CDR3 sequence reads: CASSSLTGTSGYNEQFF. The CDR3 bases are TGTGCCAGCAGCTCATTAACGGGAACTAGCGGCTACAATGAGCAGTTCTTC.

This clonotype was seen a handful of times. The chain uses TRBV25-1 and TRBJ1-2; 8 nucleotides line up with TRBD1. The CDR3 sequence is 14 residues long. Germline values: CDR1 MGHDK, CDR2 SYGVNS. J was trimmed by 2 bases and V by 4 bases; bases with no gene match: 3. CDR3 nucleotide sequence: TGTGCCAGCAGTGGTTGGACAGGGAACTATGGCTACACCTTC. It encodes CASSGWTGNYGYTF.

This clonotype was observed many times. The V gene is TRBV7-8, the J gene TRBJ1-4; possibly TRBD1 for D (6 bases). Germline V gene lookup returns CDR1 SGHVS and CDR2 FQNEAQ. The CDR3 spans 15 residues. Deletions cut 5 bases from V and 7 bases from J, with 17 bases between. The CDR3 DNA sequence: TGTGCCAGCAGCCTTCCGGGACCCAGGGGTGAAAAACTGTTTTTT. Protein: CASSLPGPRGEKLFF.

The J gene is TRBJ2-1, the V gene TRBV7-9, with 12 bases matching TRBD2. The J call may be incorrect, as the DNA end agrees better with TRBJ2-7. Germline lookup yields CDR1 SEHNR and CDR2 FQNEAQ (reference sequence). The CDR3 sequence is 16 residues long. CDR3 in amino acids: CASSSPELAGGLEQYF. The CDR3 DNA is TGTGCCAGCAGCTCACCTGAGCTAGCGGGAGGGCTGGAGCAGTACTTC.

The chain joins TRBV6-6 to TRBJ2-5; D perhaps matches TRBD2 (5 bases). Germline CDR1 is MNHNY and CDR2 is SVGAGI (reference sequence). V was pared by 6 bases and J by 2 bases, with 16 bases between. This CDR3 has 15 residues. The CDR3 bases are TGTGCCAGCAGAGAGACCGGGTGGAGGCAAGAGACCCAGTACTTC. Translating it yields CASRETGWRQETQYF.

This clonotype is medium-sized. The rearrangement links TRBV7-2 to TRBJ2-1; D is perhaps TRBD2 (5 bases). The DNA end lines up better with TRBJ2-7; the J call may be wrong. CDR1 and CDR2 (germline): SGHTA, FQGNSA. CDR3 size: 15 residues. The CDR3 DNA is TGTGCCAGCAGCTTAGATGGAGGCACTTTCAATGAGCAGTACTTC. Amino acid sequence: CASSLDGGTFNEQYF.

The V gene is TRBV6-6, the J gene TRBJ2-1, with 8 positions matching TRBD2. The J call is doubtful: the DNA matches TRBJ2-7 better. The CDR3 length is 13 residues. CDR1 is MNHNY and CDR2 is SVGAGI in the germline V gene (reference sequence). The CDR3 sequence is CASTLGGAYEQYF. CDR3 sequence (DNA): TGTGCCAGCACGCTCGGGGGGGCCTACGAGCAGTACTTC.

This clonotype has at least ten counts. This sequence joins TRBV12-5 and TRBJ2-1; D unresolved. Germline values: CDR1 LGHNT, CDR2 FRNRAP. The ends were cut back, 6 bases at V and 7 bases at J, with 10 bases in the middle. This CDR3 spans 12 amino acids. CDR3 nucleotides: TGTGCTAGTGGCAGAATCCCAAATGAGCAGTTCTTC. Encoded protein: CASGRIPNEQFF.

This rearrangement joins TRBV6-8 to TRBJ2-1; TRBD2 matches 16 bases. The CDR3 consists of 18 residues. Per the germline V gene, CDR1 is MNHGY and CDR2 is SAAAGT. Unmatched junction bases numbered 5, after V lost 4 bases and J lost 2 bases. CDR3 bases: TGTGCCAGCAGTTCCCCCGGGACTAGCGGGAGGGCCTACAATGAGCAGTTCTTC. Its protein is CASSSPGTSGRAYNEQFF.

The rearrangement links TRBV7-2 to TRBJ1-2; D call uncertain. The CDR3 runs to 15 residues. From germline, CDR1 is SGHTA and CDR2 FQGNSA. Between the trimmed V and J ends, which lost 0 bases and 4 bases, there was a span of 12 bases. The CDR3 coding sequence is TGTGCCAGCAGCTTAGCCGCCGTCCAGACCTATGGCTACACCTTC. Protein: CASSLAAVQTYGYTF.

On this clonotype: This may be a read error: a much more frequent sequence differs by one nucleotide. The CDR3 DNA sequence: TGTGCCAGCAGCTTAGTGGCAGGGTCCGATACGCAGTATTTT. Protein: CASSLVAGSDTQYF. The rearrangement joins TRBV7-2 to TRBJ2-3, with D perhaps TRBD1 (5 bases). Germline CDR1 and CDR2: SGHTA and FQGNSA. The CDR3 is made up of 14 amino acids. The germline V and J ends were trimmed by 1 base and 6 bases, with 11 bases remaining between them.

This clonotype has a handful of counts. The J gene is TRBJ1-2, the V gene TRBV6-1; D remains ambiguous. Between the trimmed V and J ends, which lost 8 bases and 2 bases, there was a span of 21 bases. This CDR3 has 16 residues. Germline-derived CDR1 and CDR2 are MNHNS and SASEGT. The CDR3 DNA follows: TGTGCCAGCGGAGGACCAATGGATCCCTCCAACTATGGCTACACCTTC. Translation gives CASGGPMDPSNYGYTF.

This clonotype was picked up one time. This chain links TRBV4-1 with TRBJ2-5; D perhaps matches TRBD2 (6 bases). Trimming cost V 4 bases and J 5 bases, with 20 bases left between them. The CDR3 is 16 residues long. Germline V lookup: CDR1 MGHRA, CDR2 YSYEKL. This CDR3 reads CASSLTPGGLSETQYF. DNA for the CDR3: TGCGCCAGCAGCCTAACCCCCGGGGGATTGTCCGAGACCCAGTACTTC.

On this clonotype itself: The germline gene is not matched at one end of the junction; a read error may be the cause. The chain has TRBV7-2 and TRBJ2-3, with 8 bases lining up with TRBD2. The germline gives CDR1 SGHTA, CDR2 FQGNSA. The CDR3 extends over 15 amino acids. CDR3 sequence (DNA): TGTGCCAGCAGCATGCAAGCGGGAGTTAGGGAGACCCAGTACTTT. Protein sequence: CASSMQAGVRETQYF.

This clonotype was observed a handful of times. This chain links TRBV10-2 with TRBJ2-6; perhaps TRBD2 as D (6 bases). Germline CDR1 WSHSY, CDR2 SAAADI. This CDR3 contains 19 residues. The germline V and J ends were trimmed by 6 bases and 0 bases, with 21 bases remaining between them. The CDR3 nucleotides are TGCGCCAGCAGAGGAGGTTTTGGCGGGGTTAGCTCTGGGGCCAACGTCCTGACTTTC. Its protein is CASRGGFGGVSSGANVLTF.

The gene calls are TRBV11-1 and TRBJ2-1, with D tentatively TRBD2 (7 bases). The J call could be wrong; TRBJ2-7 is a better fit for the DNA end. This CDR3 is built from 13 residues. In germline, CDR1 is SGHAT, CDR2 FQDESV (reference sequence). CDR3: CASSTPGGNEQYF. Here the CDR3 DNA reads TGTGCCAGCAGCACCCCGGGGGGCAATGAGCAGTACTTC.

In its sample, this clonotype ranks as medium-sized. The J gene is TRBJ2-5, the V gene TRBV7-6; D is perhaps TRBD1 or TRBD2 (6 bases each). Between the trimmed V and J ends, which lost 7 bases and 11 bases, there was a span of 23 bases. Germline-derived CDR1 and CDR2 are SGHVS and FNYEAQ. CDR3 size: 14 residues. CDR3 coding DNA: TGTGCCAGCAAACTTTCGATACAGGGAGGTGAGCAGTACTTC. Translated: CASKLSIQGGEQYF.

The V call is TRBV12-3 or TRBV12-4, the J call TRBJ1-1, with D unresolved. The CDR3 spans 13 residues. V was pared by 4 bases and J by 2 bases, with 8 bases between. The CDR3, as DNA: TGTGCCAGCAGTTGGGCCTCCAACACTGAAGCTTTCTTT. Its protein is CASSWASNTEAFF.

By sample fraction, this clonotype is medium-sized. The chain has TRBV7-2 and TRBJ2-7; 7 nucleotides agree with TRBD2. V was pared by 5 bases and J by 1 base, with 5 bases of the junction left unmatched. Per the germline V gene, CDR1 is SGHTA and CDR2 is FQGNSA. The CDR3 sequence is 14 residues long. The CDR3 region has the DNA TGTGCCAGCAGCAGACGCGGGAGTTCCTACGAGCAGTACTTC. It codes for CASSRRGSSYEQYF.

The chain links TRBV6-1 to TRBJ2-3; D ambiguous. CDR3 size: 13 residues. V lost 7 bases and J 0 bases, leaving 8 bases between the germline ends. Germline V gene sequence: CDR1 MNHNS, CDR2 SASEGT. In DNA form, the CDR3 reads TGTGCCAGCAAGGTTCCTAGCACAGATACGCAGTATTTT. The encoded protein is CASKVPSTDTQYF.

The table lists this clonotype with many counts. The chain has TRBV7-2 and TRBJ2-5; D remains ambiguous. Per the germline V gene, CDR1 is SGHTA and CDR2 is FQGNSA. CDR3 size: 13 residues. Trimming pared 1 base from V and 7 bases from J, leaving 10 bases between. Here the CDR3 reads CASSLEGYGTQYF. Written as DNA, the CDR3 is TGTGCCAGCAGCTTAGAGGGCTACGGGACCCAGTACTTC.

This clonotype is large in the sample. The rearrangement uses TRBV10-2 and TRBJ2-1; D is uncertain. TRBJ2-7 explains the end of the DNA better; the J call may be wrong. Per the germline V gene, CDR1 is WSHSY and CDR2 is SAAADI. The CDR3 sequence is 13 residues long. As DNA, the CDR3 is TGCGCCAGCAGTGAAACACCTCCCCCCGAGCAGTACTTC. Encoded protein: CASSETPPPEQYF.

This clonotype occurred a few times. This sequence joins TRBV6-1 and TRBJ2-5; D remains ambiguous. The J call may be wrong; the DNA end is better matched by TRBJ2-7. The CDR3 contains 14 residues. Looked up from germline, CDR1 is MNHNS and CDR2 is SASEGT. CDR3 region: CASSDAAYLYEQYF. In DNA form, the CDR3 reads TGTGCCAGCAGTGACGCAGCTTATCTCTACGAGCAGTACTTC.

V gene TRBV27 combines with J gene TRBJ2-5; TRBD1 matches at 10 bases. The J call may be wrong; the DNA end is better matched by TRBJ2-1. The CDR3 totals 14 residues. Germline V lookup: CDR1 MNHEY, CDR2 SMNVEV (reference sequence). CDR3 DNA sequence: TGTGCCAGCAGCGACGGGACAGGGGATAGTGAGCAGTTCTTC. It yields the protein CASSDGTGDSEQFF.